Each of the 30 T cell receptor beta chains below was sequenced from the same sample in a study of shared clonotypes between healthy human individuals. Clones were sequenced by immunoSEQ multiplex PCR, and TCRdb holds only the in-frame ones, with some missing. Of roughly 810,000 clones in the sample, around 96% were seen once. Naive CD8 cells comprised CD45RO-negative, CCR7-positively selected cells, excluding terminally differentiated effector memory CD45RA+ cells. Sequenced material: naive CD8+ T cells sorted from blood. These receptors were obtained from a man younger than 40 in good health.

The chain uses TRBV29-1 and TRBJ2-3; 9 bases map to TRBD2. The CDR3 runs to 14 residues. The germline CDR1 and CDR2 sequences are SQVTM and ANQGSEA. Trimming at V came to 7 bases and at J to 0 bases, leaving 5 bases not matched to a gene. This chain's CDR3 is CSAAGGWSTDTQYF. CDR3 coding DNA: TGCAGCGCCGCGGGAGGGTGGAGCACAGATACGCAGTATTTT.

The J gene is TRBJ2-7, the V gene TRBV10-3, with a tentative D call TRBD1 (5 bases). CDR1 is ENHRY and CDR2 is SYGVKD in the germline V gene. The V end was cut by 6 bases, the J end by 0 bases, with 9 bases between. The CDR3 is 13 residues long. DNA of the CDR3: TGTGCCATCAGGGACAAAAGCTCCTACGAGCAGTACTTC. Amino acids: CAIRDKSSYEQYF.

As regards this clone: Other nucleotide sequences from this sample produce the same CDR3. This sequence joins TRBV27 and TRBJ1-5; D is undetermined. V lost 6 bases, J lost 0 bases, and 6 bases lay in between. There are 13 residues in the CDR3. CDR1 MNHEY and CDR2 SMNVEV come from the germline V gene (reference sequence). The CDR3 spells CASSPYSNQPQHF. The CDR3 DNA is TGTGCCAGCAGCCCATATAGCAATCAGCCCCAGCATTTT.

The gene calls are TRBV6-5 and TRBJ1-2; no clear D. Trimming took off 0 bases at V and 5 bases at J, with 7 bases between the two ends. This CDR3 has 13 residues. Per the germline V gene, CDR1 is MNHEY and CDR2 is SVGAGI. As DNA, the CDR3 is TGTGCCAGCAGTTACTCGTCAGCTTATGGCTACACCTTC. This translates into CASSYSSAYGYTF.

The chain employs TRBV6-1 and TRBJ1-4; D is undetermined. V was clipped by 5 bases and J by 4 bases, with 2 bases between them. The CDR3 spans 11 residues. Looked up from germline, CDR1 is MNHNS and CDR2 is SASEGT. Written as DNA, the CDR3 is TGTGCCAGCAGTATTAATGAAAAACTGTTTTTT. Residues: CASSINEKLFF.

The CDR3 here is CASSFPESPPYEQYF. CDR3 coding DNA: TGTGCCAGCAGCTTCCCAGAAAGTCCTCCATACGAGCAGTACTTC. This rearrangement joins TRBV13 to TRBJ2-7, with D unresolved. Trimming left V 3 bases short and J 4 bases short, with 16 bases between. CDR3 size: 15 residues. Germline CDR1 reads PRHDT; CDR2 reads FYEKMQ (reference sequence).

A single count supports this clone. The chain uses TRBV27 and TRBJ2-1; D remains unclear. Trimming removed 6 bases at V and 0 bases at J, with 9 bases between. The CDR3 sequence is 14 residues long. Per the germline V gene, CDR1 is MNHEY and CDR2 is SMNVEV (reference sequence). CDR3 region: CASRVMSSYNEQFF. CDR3 sequence (DNA): TGTGCCAGCAGGGTTATGAGCTCCTACAATGAGCAGTTCTTC.

The chain uses TRBV28 and TRBJ2-2; TRBD2 aligns across 13 bases. This CDR3 comprises 17 residues. The V and J ends lost 2 bases and 8 bases, in that order; junction bases with no gene match: 8. Germline V lookup: CDR1 MDHEN, CDR2 SYDVKM. The CDR3 DNA follows: TGTGCCAGCAGTTTAACTAGCGGGAGGGCCACGGCTGGGGAGCTGTTTTTT. Translating gives CASSLTSGRATAGELFF.

CDR3 protein: CASSSPLDRGKYEQYF. CDR3 DNA: TGTGCCAGCAGCTCCCCCTTAGACAGGGGGAAGTACGAGCAGTACTTC. The chain couples TRBV7-9 to TRBJ2-7; 9 bases map to TRBD1. Germline CDR1 is SEHNR and CDR2 is FQNEAQ (reference sequence). The V gene end was trimmed by 4 bases and the J gene end by 4 bases; junction bases not matched to a gene: 11. The CDR3 is 16 residues long.

This clone occurred once. The chain links TRBV28 to TRBJ1-5, with TRBD1 as a possible D gene (6 bases). There are 13 residues in the CDR3. Trimming cost V 1 base and J 12 bases, with 13 bases left between them. Germline CDR1 is MDHEN and CDR2 is SYDVKM. The CDR3 region is CASSLLGGEIQHF. In DNA form, the CDR3 reads TGTGCCAGCAGTTTATTAGGGGGGGAGATCCAGCATTTT.

The chain has TRBV6-5 and TRBJ2-1; 10 bases match TRBD1. Trimming at V came to 5 bases and at J to 7 bases, leaving 8 bases not matched to a gene. The CDR3 spans 15 residues. Germline values: CDR1 MNHEY, CDR2 SVGAGI. The DNA for the CDR3 is TGTGCCAGCAGTAGAGAGGGACAGGGGAGGAATGAGCAGTTCTTC. This sequence encodes CASSREGQGRNEQFF.

This chain joins TRBV28 and TRBJ2-3, with D perhaps TRBD1 or TRBD2 (5 bases each). CDR3 length: 16 residues. With 3 bases removed from V and 8 bases from J, the gap between germline ends came to 21 bases. CDR1 and CDR2 (germline): MDHEN, SYDVKM. The CDR3 sequence: CASSFSGTAQEGTQYF. As DNA, the CDR3 is TGTGCCAGCAGTTTCTCCGGGACGGCTCAAGAGGGTACGCAGTATTTT.

This chain connects TRBV27 to TRBJ1-1, with D tentatively TRBD1 (5 bases). Germline V lookup: CDR1 MNHEY, CDR2 SMNVEV (reference sequence). The CDR3 contains 13 residues. Trimming pared 2 bases from V and 8 bases from J, leaving 12 bases between. DNA for the CDR3: TGTGCCAGCAGTTTAAGTTCGGCAGGGGAAGCTTTCTTT. Translated: CASSLSSAGEAFF.

The sample holds one count of this clone. The chain recombines TRBV2 with TRBJ2-1; D is perhaps TRBD2 (5 bases). The CDR3 consists of 16 residues. Germline lookup yields CDR1 SNHLY and CDR2 FYNNEI. V was cut by 1 base and J by 1 base, with 11 bases left in between. CDR3 coding DNA: TGTGCCAGCAGTGAAGGAGGGCTAGAGTCCTACAATGAGCAGTTCTTC. It yields the protein CASSEGGLESYNEQFF.

The chain carries TRBV7-9 and TRBJ2-1, with D hard to call. With 4 bases removed from V and 0 bases from J, the gap between germline ends came to 16 bases. Germline CDR1 SEHNR, CDR2 FQNEAQ (reference sequence). The CDR3 is 17 amino acids. CDR3 in DNA: TGTGCCAGCAGCTCGCGACGACTGATCAGCTCCTACAATGAGCAGTTCTTC. It specifies CASSSRRLISSYNEQFF.

The chain recombines TRBV29-1 with TRBJ2-1, with TRBD2 matching over 16 bases. The CDR3 runs 20 residues. Per the germline V gene, CDR1 is SQVTM and CDR2 is ANQGSEA. J lost 2 bases, V lost 4 bases, and 14 bases had no gene match. The CDR3 DNA sequence: TGCAGCGTTGCGGGGCAGGGGACTAGCGGGAGGGTTTCCCCCTACAATGAGCAGTTCTTC. Amino acid sequence: CSVAGQGTSGRVSPYNEQFF.

The chain links TRBV15 to TRBJ1-5; TRBD1 might be the D (5 bases). The V end lost 5 bases, the J end lost 5 bases, and 22 bases lay between the germline ends. CDR3 length: 17 residues. Per the germline V gene, CDR1 is LNHNV and CDR2 is YYDKDF (reference sequence). The CDR3 DNA is TGTGCCACCAGCGACCGGGACCGACTACAAAGCGATCAGCCCCAGCATTTT. It translates to CATSDRDRLQSDQPQHF.

The J gene is TRBJ2-1, the V gene TRBV27; 10 bases map to TRBD1. Germline V gives CDR1 MNHEY, CDR2 SMNVEV (reference sequence). Trimming cost V 5 bases and J 8 bases; bases outside gene matches: 9. The CDR3 has 15 residues. The CDR3 region has the DNA TGTGCCAGCAGTAAGCGACAGGGGGCTGGGGATGAGCAGTTCTTC. Translating it yields CASSKRQGAGDEQFF.

Notes on this clone: This sample also contains other DNA sequences that code for the same CDR3. V and J are TRBV27 and TRBJ2-7, with D perhaps assigned TRBD1 or TRBD2 (5 bases each). V was cut by 0 bases and J by 1 base, with 7 bases left in between. Germline V CDR1 and CDR2: MNHEY, SMNVEV (reference sequence). This CDR3 region has 14 residues. The CDR3 DNA is TGTGCCAGCAGTTTATCGAGGGGATCCTACGAGCAGTACTTC. Amino acids: CASSLSRGSYEQYF.

The chain links TRBV7-6 to TRBJ2-7; D might be TRBD1 or TRBD2, each matching 6 bases. From germline, CDR1 is SGHVS and CDR2 FNYEAQ. V was cut by 5 bases and J by 2 bases, with 16 bases left in between. This CDR3 is built from 15 residues. The CDR3 reads CASSPTSGGTYEQYF. CDR3 nucleotides: TGTGCCAGCAGCCCCACCTCCGGGGGCACCTACGAGCAGTACTTC.

On this clone: This sample includes further DNA sequences coding for the same CDR3. This chain joins TRBV9 and TRBJ2-3, with 7 bases lining up with TRBD2. Per germline, CDR1 SGDLS and CDR2 YYNGEE. CDR3 length: 16 residues. V trimming: 0 bases; J trimming: 6 bases; junction bases outside the gene matches: 10. The CDR3 reads CASSVGGGGRSDTQYF. Written as DNA, the CDR3 is TGTGCCAGCAGCGTAGGTGGTGGCGGGAGATCTGATACGCAGTATTTT.

The rearrangement uses TRBV18 and TRBJ2-1; tentative D call: TRBD1 (6 bases). This CDR3 region has 16 residues. V lost 2 bases and J lost 7, with 18 bases in between. From germline, CDR1 is KGHSH and CDR2 LQKENI. The CDR3 region is CASSPVQGAQGNEQFF. In DNA, the CDR3 is TGTGCCAGCTCACCAGTACAGGGAGCTCAGGGTAATGAGCAGTTCTTC.

This chain uses TRBV13 with TRBJ2-5; TRBD1 or TRBD2 may be the D gene (6 bases each). The V and J ends lost 0 bases and 5 bases respectively, with 19 bases between them. Germline-derived CDR1 and CDR2 are PRHDT and FYEKMQ (reference sequence). The length of the CDR3 is 17 residues. The CDR3 here is CASSLGGRGGFNETQYF. CDR3 bases: TGTGCCAGCAGCTTAGGTGGCAGGGGAGGCTTCAACGAGACCCAGTACTTC.

This chain uses TRBV15 with TRBJ2-5; D possibly corresponds to TRBD2 (5 bases). This CDR3 region has 17 residues. With 0 bases removed from V and 5 bases from J, the gap between germline ends came to 19 bases. Germline values: CDR1 LNHNV, CDR2 YYDKDF (reference sequence). Here the CDR3 DNA reads TGTGCCACCAGCAGAGAAGGTTTGAGTGGCCGCGGGGAGACCCAGTACTTC. The encoded protein is CATSREGLSGRGETQYF.

The V and J genes are TRBV7-2 and TRBJ2-7; possibly TRBD2 for D (5 bases). The CDR3 has 12 residues. CDR1 SGHTA and CDR2 FQGNSA come from the germline V gene. CDR3 in DNA: TGTGCTTCGGCGGGCCAGACCTACGAGCAGTACTTC. It encodes CASAGQTYEQYF. The full variable domain, its missing parts supplied by reference TRBV7-2 and TRBJ2-7, is GAGVSQSPSNKVTEKGKDVELRCDPISGHTALYWYRQSLGQGLEFLIYFQGNSAPDKSGLPSDRFSAERTGGSVSTLTIQRTQQEDSAVYLCASAGQTYEQYFGPGTRLTVT.

This clone has only one observation. The chain uses TRBV5-4 and TRBJ1-1, with D maybe TRBD1 (5 bases). Trimming pared 5 bases from V and 1 base from J, leaving 9 bases between. This CDR3 region has 13 residues. Germline assignment: CDR1 SGHNT and CDR2 YYREEE (reference sequence). CDR3 DNA sequence: TGTGCCAGCAGGCGAACAGGGAACACTGAAGCTTTCTTT. It specifies CASRRTGNTEAFF.

This chain uses TRBV7-9 with TRBJ2-1; D may be TRBD2 (5 bases). Germline CDR1 reads SEHNR; CDR2 reads FQNEAQ (reference sequence). Trimming stripped 7 bases from V and 5 bases from J, with 12 bases between. The CDR3 extends over 13 amino acids. Here the CDR3 reads CASTRGPDNEQFF. The CDR3 coding sequence is TGTGCCAGCACCCGAGGGCCAGACAATGAGCAGTTCTTC.

This clone was picked up a small number of times. This chain links TRBV7-9 with TRBJ2-7; a weak D match, TRBD1 (5 bases). V was pared by 2 bases and J by 0 bases, with 11 bases between. This CDR3 contains 15 residues. Per germline, CDR1 SEHNR and CDR2 FQNEAQ (reference sequence). The CDR3 protein is CASSLPLGLSYEQYF. Written as DNA, the CDR3 is TGTGCCAGCAGCTTACCCCTGGGGCTCTCCTACGAGCAGTACTTC.

The chain carries TRBV27 and TRBJ2-3; D uncertain. V lost 8 bases to trimming and J lost 5 bases, with 11 bases between them. This CDR3 is built from 12 residues. Germline loops: CDR1 MNHEY, CDR2 SMNVEV (reference sequence). The CDR3 nucleotides are TGTGCCAGCTCTCATCCCGGAGATACGCAGTATTTT. It codes for CASSHPGDTQYF.

With regard to this clone: The identical CDR3 is also encoded by other nucleotide sequences in the sample. CDR3 loop: CASSLAGALNTEAFF. The CDR3 bases are TGTGCCAGCAGCTTAGCCGGCGCCCTGAACACTGAAGCTTTCTTT. The chain recombines TRBV11-2 with TRBJ1-1, with no clear D. The CDR3 contains 15 residues. CDR1 and CDR2 (germline): SGHAT, FQNNGV. Deletions cut 1 base from V and 0 bases from J, with 9 bases between.